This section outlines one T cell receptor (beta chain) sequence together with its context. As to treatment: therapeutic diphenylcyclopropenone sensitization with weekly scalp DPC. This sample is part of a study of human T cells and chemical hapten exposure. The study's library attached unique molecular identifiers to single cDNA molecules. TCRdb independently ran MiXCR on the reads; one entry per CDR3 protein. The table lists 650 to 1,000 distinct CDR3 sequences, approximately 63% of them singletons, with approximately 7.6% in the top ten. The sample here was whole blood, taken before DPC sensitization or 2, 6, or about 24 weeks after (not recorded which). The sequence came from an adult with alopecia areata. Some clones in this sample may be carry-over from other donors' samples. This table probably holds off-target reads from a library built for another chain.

The CDR3 region is CASSQGRGYTIYF. The DNA for the CDR3 is TGTGCCAGCAGCCAAGGCAGGGGTTACACCATATATTTT. The J gene is TRBJ1-3, the V gene TRBV4-2, with D maybe TRBD1 (6 bases). V lost 1 base and J lost 8, with 9 bases in between. CDR3 length equals 13 residues. Looked up from germline, CDR1 is LGHNA and CDR2 is YNFKEQ.